A selection of T cell receptor beta chains follows, all from one sample in a study of blood T cell repertoires in COVID-19. The repertoire was sequenced with immunoSEQ multiplex PCR; TCRdb's copy has only in-frame clones and lacks some. The sample includes 200,000 to 300,000 clones, over 65% of them seen just once. The specimen was peripheral blood. The origin of the receptors is a woman at least 80 years old with acute or convalescent COVID-19. Both conserved end residues are part of each CDR3. The D gene is left open where the match is weak. A clone size is listed for some rows: how often the clone was seen (once, few, many), or a class if it is expanded.

D gene: TRBD2; clone size: few; J gene: TRBJ2-7; V gene: TRBV3-1/TRBV3-2; CDR3 DNA: TGTGCCAGCAGCCAAGGTCGGGGACTAGCGGTAGTGTACTTC; CDR3 protein: CASSQGRGLAVVYF
D gene: NA; clone size: NA; J gene: TRBJ1-5; V gene: TRBV19; CDR3 DNA: TGTGCCAGTAGTATAGGAATCAGAGGGGGAAGCAATCAGCCCCAGCATTTT; CDR3 protein: CASSIGIRGGSNQPQHF
D gene: TRBD1; clone size: NA; J gene: TRBJ1-1; V gene: TRBV29-1; CDR3 DNA: TGCAGCGTTGAGACGACGCACAGGGGTAACACTGAAGCTTTCTTT; CDR3 protein: CSVETTHRGNTEAFF
D gene: TRBD1; clone size: NA; J gene: TRBJ1-3; V gene: TRBV6-6; CDR3 DNA: TGTGCCAGCAACAGGGGTACTGGAAACACCATATATTTT; CDR3 protein: CASNRGTGNTIYF
D gene: NA; clone size: NA; J gene: TRBJ1-2; V gene: TRBV28; CDR3 DNA: TGTGCCAGCCGGGACACCGGCTACACCTTC; CDR3 protein: CASRDTGYTF
D gene: NA; clone size: NA; J gene: TRBJ1-4; V gene: TRBV4-3; CDR3 DNA: TGCGCCAGCAGCCAAGATTCGAACAGGATTAATGAAAAACTGTTTTTT; CDR3 protein: CASSQDSNRINEKLFF
D gene: TRBD2; clone size: NA; J gene: TRBJ2-1; V gene: TRBV7-2; CDR3 DNA: TGTGCCAGCAGCTCGGGAGGCCTCGGCTACAATGAGCAGTTCTTC; CDR3 protein: CASSSGGLGYNEQFF
D gene: NA; clone size: NA; J gene: TRBJ2-2; V gene: TRBV7-9; CDR3 DNA: TGTGCCAGCAGCTTAGGGGGGGTGATGAACACCGGGGAGCTGTTTTTT; CDR3 protein: CASSLGGVMNTGELFF
D gene: TRBD1; clone size: NA; J gene: TRBJ1-2; V gene: TRBV6-5; CDR3 DNA: TGTGCCAGCAGTTGGGGACAGGGTGGAAACTATGGCTACACCTTC; CDR3 protein: CASSWGQGGNYGYTF
D gene: TRBD1; clone size: NA; J gene: TRBJ2-7; V gene: TRBV18; CDR3 DNA: TGTGCCAGCTCACCCGGACGAAGACAGGGAGACTACGAGCAGTACTTC; CDR3 protein: CASSPGRRQGDYEQYF
D gene: TRBD2; clone size: NA; J gene: TRBJ2-3; V gene: TRBV10-1; CDR3 DNA: TGCGCCAGCAGCTCCCGGACTAGGATGGGCACAGATACGCAGTATTTT; CDR3 protein: CASSSRTRMGTDTQYF
D gene: TRBD2; clone size: NA; J gene: TRBJ2-7; V gene: TRBV4-1; CDR3 DNA: TGCGCCAGCAGCCCTCCCCCGGGACTAGCGGGAAGCTACGAGCAGTACTTC; CDR3 protein: CASSPPPGLAGSYEQYF
D gene: NA; clone size: many; J gene: TRBJ2-7; V gene: TRBV6-6; CDR3 DNA: TGTGCCAGCAGTTCCAGGGGAGTCGAGCAGTACTTC; CDR3 protein: CASSSRGVEQYF
D gene: NA; clone size: NA; J gene: TRBJ1-6; V gene: TRBV2; CDR3 DNA: TGTGCCAGCAACAACCCCACAGAGGGGGCACCCCTCCACTTT; CDR3 protein: CASNNPTEGAPLHF
D gene: TRBD1; clone size: NA; J gene: TRBJ1-2; V gene: TRBV2; CDR3 DNA: TGTGCCAGCAGTGTCGGACAGGGTGCTAACTATGGCTACACCTTC; CDR3 protein: CASSVGQGANYGYTF
D gene: NA; clone size: NA; J gene: TRBJ1-3; V gene: TRBV4-3; CDR3 DNA: TGCGCCAGCAGCCAAGATAATGCGCCTGGAAACACCATATATTTT; CDR3 protein: CASSQDNAPGNTIYF
D gene: TRBD2; clone size: NA; J gene: TRBJ2-1; V gene: TRBV20-1; CDR3 DNA: TGCAGTGCTAGTCTTCTATTAGCGGGGGGGCCGGGTGAGCAGTTCTTC; CDR3 protein: CSASLLLAGGPGEQFF
D gene: TRBD2; clone size: NA; J gene: TRBJ2-1; V gene: TRBV3-1/TRBV3-2; CDR3 DNA: TGTGCCAGCAGCCTACGGACTAGCGGGGGGGGGCCGTTCTTC; CDR3 protein: CASSLRTSGGGPFF
D gene: NA; clone size: NA; J gene: TRBJ1-2; V gene: TRBV5-1; CDR3 DNA: TGCGCCAGCAGCTTGGAAGGTGGCGGGGAGGGCTACACCTTC; CDR3 protein: CASSLEGGGEGYTF
D gene: NA; clone size: NA; J gene: TRBJ1-3; V gene: TRBV7-9; CDR3 DNA: TGTGCCAGCAGCTTAGACAGGGCTGGAAACACCATATATTTT; CDR3 protein: CASSLDRAGNTIYF